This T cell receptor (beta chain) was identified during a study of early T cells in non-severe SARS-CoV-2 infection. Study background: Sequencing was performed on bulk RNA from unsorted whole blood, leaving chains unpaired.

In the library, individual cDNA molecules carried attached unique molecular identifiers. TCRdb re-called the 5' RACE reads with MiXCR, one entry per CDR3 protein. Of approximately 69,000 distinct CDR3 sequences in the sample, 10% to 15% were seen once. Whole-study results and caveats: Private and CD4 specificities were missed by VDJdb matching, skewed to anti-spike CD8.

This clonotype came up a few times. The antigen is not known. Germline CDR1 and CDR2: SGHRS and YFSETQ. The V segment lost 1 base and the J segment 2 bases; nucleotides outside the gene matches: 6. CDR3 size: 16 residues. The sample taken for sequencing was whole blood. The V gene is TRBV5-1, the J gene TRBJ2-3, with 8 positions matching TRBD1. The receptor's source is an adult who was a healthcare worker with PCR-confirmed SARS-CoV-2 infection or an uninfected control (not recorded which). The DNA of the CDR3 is TGCGCCAGCAGCTTGACTGGGACAGGAATCACAGATACGCAGTATTTT. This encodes CASSLTGTGITDTQYF.